The TCR beta chain described here comes from a study of cytomegalovirus exposure and HLA in healthy donors. Study observations and caveats: It was reportedly the case that the classifier diagnosed cytomegalovirus status with high specificity and sensitivity. A cluster of highly shared sequence variants was likely a sequencing artifact.

Germline lookup yields CDR1 MNHNS and CDR2 SASEGT. The length of the CDR3 is 14 residues. V shed 2 bases and J shed 1 base, with 9 bases lying between them. Absent from the records is this donor's CMV serostatus. Primers included in the PCR were 60 Vbeta and 13 Jbeta primers. The method was immunoSEQ multiplex PCR; TCRdb's version includes in-frame clones alone and lacks a portion of them. Of about 130,000 clones listed, about 80% are singletons. This clone was recorded a few times. Its cognate antigen is unknown. This TCR came from a man aged 25-45 years in good health. V usage is TRBV6-1 and J usage is TRBJ2-7; possibly TRBD1 for D (6 bases). Sequencing was done on a sample of PBMCs. The CDR3 here is CASSEIGQSYEQYF. CDR3 nucleotide sequence: TGTGCCAGCAGTGAAATAGGACAGTCCTACGAGCAGTACTTC.